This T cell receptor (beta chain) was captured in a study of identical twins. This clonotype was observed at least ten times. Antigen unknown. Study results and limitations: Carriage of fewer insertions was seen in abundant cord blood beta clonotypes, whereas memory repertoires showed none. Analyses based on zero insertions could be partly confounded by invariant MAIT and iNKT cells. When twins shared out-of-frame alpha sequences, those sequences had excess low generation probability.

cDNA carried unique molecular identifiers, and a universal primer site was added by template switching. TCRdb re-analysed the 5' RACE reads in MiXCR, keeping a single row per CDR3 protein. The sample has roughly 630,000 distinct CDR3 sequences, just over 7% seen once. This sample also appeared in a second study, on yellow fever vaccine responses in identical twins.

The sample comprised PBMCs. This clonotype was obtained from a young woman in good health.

The CDR3 DNA is TGTGCCAGCATGCGGTCCTACAATGAGCAGTTCTTC. Its translation: CASMRSYNEQFF. The rearrangement links TRBV12-3 or TRBV12-4 to TRBJ2-1; D is unresolved. There are 12 residues in the CDR3. The ends were cut back, 7 bases at V and 1 base at J, with 5 bases in the middle.